The rows below give T cell receptor beta chains drawn from one sample of a study of shared clonotypes between healthy human individuals. The assay was immunoSEQ multiplex PCR, and TCRdb's table has in-frame clones only and misses some. The data show under 850,000 clones, with around 93% seen just once and less than 25% held by the top ten. Sequenced sample: naive CD8+ T cells sorted from blood. The receptor source for this set is a man aged 25-40 years in good health. Both conserved end residues are part of each CDR3. D genes are given only for firm matches. Rows may omit the clone size; those that give it use once, few, many or a size class.

DNA: TGTGCCAGCAGCTTATATGGGGACAGCTACGAGCAGTACTTC
CDR3: CASSLYGDSYEQYF
J: TRBJ2-7
V: TRBV11-3
D: TRBD1
size: .

DNA: TGCAGCGTTTTGGGCCATAACACCGGGGAGCTGTTTTTT
CDR3: CSVLGHNTGELFF
J: TRBJ2-2
V: TRBV29-1
D: .
size: .

DNA: TGTGCCAGCAGCACTCCTACAGCGGGAGCCACAGATACGCAGTATTTT
CDR3: CASSTPTAGATDTQYF
J: TRBJ2-3
V: TRBV7-6
D: TRBD2
size: .

DNA: TGTGCCAGAAGCTCCGGGACAGTAAGTTTTTTGCCCTACGAGCAGTACTTC
CDR3: CARSSGTVSFLPYEQYF
J: TRBJ2-7
V: TRBV7-5
D: .
size: .

DNA: TGTGCCAGTAGTATGATAGCGGGAGGGTTGAATGAGCAGTTCTTC
CDR3: CASSMIAGGLNEQFF
J: TRBJ2-1
V: TRBV19
D: TRBD2
size: .

DNA: TGCGCCAGCAGCCAAGTGGAGTTGCATGAGCAGTTCTTC
CDR3: CASSQVELHEQFF
J: TRBJ2-1
V: TRBV4-1
D: .
size: few

DNA: TGTGCCAGCAGTTACTCAGGGCAGGGTTATGGCTACACCTTC
CDR3: CASSYSGQGYGYTF
J: TRBJ1-2
V: TRBV6-5
D: .
size: few

DNA: TGTGCCAGCAGCTTAGATGGTAAAGGCTTTATAGGGGAGACCCAGTACTTC
CDR3: CASSLDGKGFIGETQYF
J: TRBJ2-5
V: TRBV7-2
D: .
size: .

DNA: TGTGCCAGCAGAGAGGCGCAGATACTCTATGGCTACACCTTC
CDR3: CASREAQILYGYTF
J: TRBJ1-2
V: TRBV6-1
D: .
size: once

DNA: TGTGCCAGCAGCCAAGATTTAAGGGGATGGGATACGCAGTATTTT
CDR3: CASSQDLRGWDTQYF
J: TRBJ2-3
V: TRBV14
D: .
size: .

DNA: TGTGCCAGCAGCCAAGATTCAGGGGTTGGCCCCCAGTACTTC
CDR3: CASSQDSGVGPQYF
J: TRBJ2-5
V: TRBV14
D: .
size: .

DNA: TGTGCCAGCTCAACAACTGGGGACTCTCTTACCCGCCATGAAGCTTTCTTT
CDR3: CASSTTGDSLTRHEAFF
J: TRBJ1-1
V: TRBV18
D: .
size: .

DNA: TGTGCCAGCAGCTTCCCTACTCAAGAGACCCAGTACTTC
CDR3: CASSFPTQETQYF
J: TRBJ2-5
V: TRBV5-4
D: .
size: .

DNA: TGTGCCAGCAGCTCCGCGTGGGGGGCCTCCTATGGCTACACCTTC
CDR3: CASSSAWGASYGYTF
J: TRBJ1-2
V: TRBV6-5
D: .
size: .

DNA: TGTGCCAGCAGCTTCCGGACAGGGAGCACAGATACGCAGTATTTT
CDR3: CASSFRTGSTDTQYF
J: TRBJ2-3
V: TRBV13
D: TRBD1
size: .

DNA: TGTGCCTCGAACGCCGTCTACAATGAGCAGTTCTTC
CDR3: CASNAVYNEQFF
J: TRBJ2-1
V: TRBV21-1
D: .
size: .

DNA: TGTGCCAGCAGACTGGCCAGGGGTTTTGATGGAAACACCATATATTTT
CDR3: CASRLARGFDGNTIYF
J: TRBJ1-3
V: TRBV11-2
D: .
size: .

DNA: TGTGCTAGCAGCCCGAGACTAGCGGATAACACCGGGGAGCTGTTTTTT
CDR3: CASSPRLADNTGELFF
J: TRBJ2-2
V: TRBV7-7
D: TRBD2
size: once

DNA: TGTGCCATCAGTGAGTCTGATCTAGCGGGAGTCTACAATGAGCAGTTCTTC
CDR3: CAISESDLAGVYNEQFF
J: TRBJ2-1
V: TRBV10-3
D: TRBD2
size: .

DNA: TGTGCCAGCATCCGGGACACCGAACCTTACAATGAGCAGTTCTTC
CDR3: CASIRDTEPYNEQFF
J: TRBJ2-1
V: TRBV2
D: .
size: .

DNA: TGTGCCAGCAGCAACGACGGCCTCAATCAGCCCCAGCATTTT
CDR3: CASSNDGLNQPQHF
J: TRBJ1-5
V: TRBV7-9
D: .
size: .

DNA: TGTGCCAGCCACGCCGGGACATACAACTCTGGGGCCAACGTCCTGACTTTC
CDR3: CASHAGTYNSGANVLTF
J: TRBJ2-6
V: TRBV9
D: .
size: .

DNA: TGCGCCAGCAGCCAAGAACAGAACACTGAAGCTTTCTTT
CDR3: CASSQEQNTEAFF
J: TRBJ1-1
V: TRBV4-1
D: .
size: .

DNA: TGTGCCAGCAGTGATTACAGGGGCTACTCCTACGAGCAGTACTTC
CDR3: CASSDYRGYSYEQYF
J: TRBJ2-7
V: TRBV6-1
D: TRBD1
size: .

DNA: TGTGCCAGCAGCCGGTTGGGCAATCAGCCCCAGCATTTT
CDR3: CASSRLGNQPQHF
J: TRBJ1-5
V: TRBV7-9
D: .
size: .

DNA: TGTGCCAGCAGTTTCCCCGGGGGGGTCGAGCAGTACTTC
CDR3: CASSFPGGVEQYF
J: TRBJ2-7
V: TRBV27
D: TRBD2
size: .

DNA: TGTGCCAGCTCACCACCTCAGTCAGATAGCAATCAGCCCCAGCATTTT
CDR3: CASSPPQSDSNQPQHF
J: TRBJ1-5
V: TRBV18
D: .
size: .

DNA: TGTGCCAGCAGGGCCATTGGGACAAGCTACGAGCAGTACTTC
CDR3: CASRAIGTSYEQYF
J: TRBJ2-7
V: TRBV6-5
D: .
size: .

DNA: TGTGCCAGCAGCTTGGGGGGACTCACAGATACGCAGTATTTT
CDR3: CASSLGGLTDTQYF
J: TRBJ2-3
V: TRBV5-4
D: .
size: .

DNA: TGTGCCAGCACCCCACGCGGGAGATTCAGGGGCGAGCAGTACTTC
CDR3: CASTPRGRFRGEQYF
J: TRBJ2-7
V: TRBV28
D: .
size: .

DNA: TGTGCCAGCAGCCCTCGGACAGGGGGCTACGAGCAGTACTTC
CDR3: CASSPRTGGYEQYF
J: TRBJ2-7
V: TRBV9
D: TRBD1
size: .

DNA: TGTGCCAGCAGCGGACAGGTCAGCTCCTACGAGCAGTACTTC
CDR3: CASSGQVSSYEQYF
J: TRBJ2-7
V: TRBV27
D: TRBD1
size: .

DNA: TGTGCCAGCAGCTCTTCGATAGGTAGCGGGAAGTCGGAGACCCAGTACTTC
CDR3: CASSSSIGSGKSETQYF
J: TRBJ2-5
V: TRBV4-2
D: TRBD2
size: .

DNA: TGTGCCTGGATAGCGCCGACCTACAATGAGCAGTTCTTC
CDR3: CAWIAPTYNEQFF
J: TRBJ2-1
V: TRBV30
D: .
size: .

DNA: TGTGCCAGCAGCTCCCAGGGGGACTATGGCTACACCTTC
CDR3: CASSSQGDYGYTF
J: TRBJ1-2
V: TRBV9
D: TRBD1
size: .

DNA: TGTGCCAGCAGCCCCTCCTCTCGGGAGCTGTTTTTT
CDR3: CASSPSSRELFF
J: TRBJ2-2
V: TRBV9
D: .
size: .

DNA: TGTGCCAGCAGTTTCGCTCGGACAGGGGGGAGCACCGGGGAGCTGTTTTTT
CDR3: CASSFARTGGSTGELFF
J: TRBJ2-2
V: TRBV27
D: TRBD1
size: .

DNA: TGTGCCAGCAGTTGGCGGGAGGCGGGTTACAATGAGCAGTTCTTC
CDR3: CASSWREAGYNEQFF
J: TRBJ2-1
V: TRBV28
D: TRBD2
size: .

DNA: TGTGCCAGCAGTAACAAGGCCGGGCGGTGGAACACCATATATTTT
CDR3: CASSNKAGRWNTIYF
J: TRBJ1-3
V: TRBV28
D: .
size: .

DNA: TGTGCCAGCAGGTACCCTACAGGGGTTGAAGCTTTCTTT
CDR3: CASRYPTGVEAFF
J: TRBJ1-1
V: TRBV11-2
D: TRBD1
size: .

DNA: TGTGCCAGCACCCCTTATTACTCAAGCTCCTACAATGAGCAGTTCTTC
CDR3: CASTPYYSSSYNEQFF
J: TRBJ2-1
V: TRBV27
D: .
size: .

DNA: TGTGCCAGCAGCTTCATGGAGCTCGGGGAGCTGTTTTTT
CDR3: CASSFMELGELFF
J: TRBJ2-2
V: TRBV11-2
D: .
size: .

DNA: TGTGCCAGCAGCCAGGGGGGCTACAATGAGCAGTTCTTC
CDR3: CASSQGGYNEQFF
J: TRBJ2-1
V: TRBV7-2
D: .
size: .

DNA: TGTGCCATCAGTGCCGCTAGCGGGAGGGACAATGAGCAGTTCTTC
CDR3: CAISAASGRDNEQFF
J: TRBJ2-1
V: TRBV10-3
D: TRBD2
size: .

DNA: TGTGCCAGCAGCCTGAATAGCGGGAGGGCGAACTACGAGCAGTACTTC
CDR3: CASSLNSGRANYEQYF
J: TRBJ2-7
V: TRBV5-6
D: TRBD2
size: .

DNA: TGTGCCAGCAGCGTTTGGACTGAAGCTTTCTTT
CDR3: CASSVWTEAFF
J: TRBJ1-1
V: TRBV6-1
D: .
size: .

DNA: TGTGCCAGCAGCTTGGCACACGGGATGTACAATGAGCAGTTCTTC
CDR3: CASSLAHGMYNEQFF
J: TRBJ2-1
V: TRBV5-5
D: .
size: .

DNA: TGCGCCAGCAGCTTCAGGGACTCAGTGAACACTGAAGCTTTCTTT
CDR3: CASSFRDSVNTEAFF
J: TRBJ1-1
V: TRBV5-1
D: .
size: .

DNA: TGCAGCGTTGTTATAGCGAAAAGCTCCTACAATGAGCAGTTCTTC
CDR3: CSVVIAKSSYNEQFF
J: TRBJ2-1
V: TRBV29-1
D: .
size: .

DNA: TGTGCCAGCAACTGGAGAGGGATTAACACTGAAGCTTTCTTT
CDR3: CASNWRGINTEAFF
J: TRBJ1-1
V: TRBV28
D: .
size: .

DNA: TGTGCCAGCAGCCCAAGGGGCGGGAGGACCTTCGATGAGCAGTTCTTC
CDR3: CASSPRGGRTFDEQFF
J: TRBJ2-1
V: TRBV7-3
D: TRBD2
size: .

DNA: TGTGCCAGCACGGAACCGGGACTAGTTCGGAGGGATTACTACGAGCAGTACTTC
CDR3: CASTEPGLVRRDYYEQYF
J: TRBJ2-7
V: TRBV25-1
D: TRBD2
size: .

DNA: TGTGCCAGCAGCTTGGGGGACAAACCACATGGCTACACCTTC
CDR3: CASSLGDKPHGYTF
J: TRBJ1-2
V: TRBV11-2
D: .
size: once

DNA: TGTGCCAGCGCGCGCTCTCCAGCCGTGACAGATACGCAGTATTTT
CDR3: CASARSPAVTDTQYF
J: TRBJ2-3
V: TRBV5-4
D: .
size: .

DNA: TGTGCCAGCAGTCTCAGAACTAGCGCCGGGGAGCTGTTTTTT
CDR3: CASSLRTSAGELFF
J: TRBJ2-2
V: TRBV27
D: TRBD2
size: .